These T cell receptor beta chains were read from a single sample in a study of T cell responses to AZD1222 COVID-19 vaccine. The table came from immunoSEQ multiplex PCR; TCRdb's copy has only in-frame clones and leaves some out. The sample contains 150,000 or so clones, roughly 90% of which appear only once. Sequencing was performed on peripheral blood, taken on day 0 of AZD1222 vaccination. These receptors all come from an adult in good health. The CDR3 runs from the conserved cysteine through the conserved F or W. D genes are given only for firm matches. A clone size is listed for some rows: how often the clone was seen (once, few, many), or a class if it is expanded.

clone_size d_call j_call v_call cdr3_nt cdr3_aa
. . TRBJ2-7 TRBV28 TGTGCCAGCAGTTTGAGGGACACCACCTACGAGCAGTACTTC CASSLRDTTYEQYF
. . TRBJ2-3 TRBV13 TGTGCCAGCAGCTTAGGGGGGGGCCGGGGCACAGATACGCAGTATTTT CASSLGGGRGTDTQYF
. TRBD2 TRBJ2-1 TRBV28 TGTGCCAGCAGTTTATACGAAGCGGGAGATTTCTACAATGAGCAGTTCTTC CASSLYEAGDFYNEQFF
. . TRBJ2-7 TRBV6-2/TRBV6-3 TGTGCCAGCAGTCCGGGCGGGCGGGGTTGGTCCTACGAGCAGTACTTC CASSPGGRGWSYEQYF
. . TRBJ1-1 TRBV29-1 TGCAGCGTACGTTACATGAACACTGAAGCTTTCTTT CSVRYMNTEAFF
. . TRBJ1-5 TRBV7-9 TGTGCCAGCAGCTTAGGAGGTCCTAATCAGCCCCAGCATTTT CASSLGGPNQPQHF
once TRBD2 TRBJ2-5 TRBV19 TGTGCCAGTAGTCCCGGACTAGCGGGGGGAGTCGGGGAGACCCAGTACTTC CASSPGLAGGVGETQYF
. . TRBJ1-5 TRBV10-3 TGTGCCATCCATGAATATTTAGATCAGCCCCAGCATTTT CAIHEYLDQPQHF
. . TRBJ2-7 TRBV11-2 TGTGCCAGCAGCGAGGGACTGCACTCCTACGAGCAGTACTTC CASSEGLHSYEQYF
. TRBD1 TRBJ1-2 TRBV5-1 TGCGCCAGCAGCTTAAGGGACAGGGGAGGTGGCTACACCTTC CASSLRDRGGGYTF
. TRBD2 TRBJ2-7 TRBV6-5 TGTGCCAGCAGCTCCACCGGGAGGGTCTCCTACGAGCAGTACTTC CASSSTGRVSYEQYF
. . TRBJ2-1 TRBV20-1 TGCAGTGCTAGTATTTCCCCCAGGAGCTCCTACAATGAGCAGTTCTTC CSASISPRSSYNEQFF
. . TRBJ1-1 TRBV6-2/TRBV6-3 TGTGCCAGCAGTCGAGGTCCGGGGTCAGGTACTGAAGCTTTCTTT CASSRGPGSGTEAFF
. . TRBJ1-5 TRBV3-1/TRBV3-2 TGTGCCAGCAGCCAAGACGGAAATCAGCCCCAGCATTTT CASSQDGNQPQHF
. TRBD1 TRBJ2-7 TRBV3-1/TRBV3-2 TGTGCCAGCAGCCACCGGGACAGGGAGTACGAGCAGTACTTC CASSHRDREYEQYF
. . TRBJ1-5 TRBV19 TGTGCCAGTAGTATCAGAACGGGAATAAGCAATCAGCCCCAGCATTTT CASSIRTGISNQPQHF
. . TRBJ2-1 TRBV21-1 TGTGCCAGCAGCAAAGCCGTGGGGCGACCGCGATTCTACAATGAGCAGTTCTTC CASSKAVGRPRFYNEQFF
once TRBD1 TRBJ2-1 TRBV6-5 TGTGCCAGCAGTCAACCAGCGACAGGGAACAATGAGCAGTTCTTC CASSQPATGNNEQFF
. TRBD1 TRBJ2-1 TRBV3-1/TRBV3-2 TGTGCCAGCAGCCAGCTAGACAGGGTGAAGCAGTTCTTC CASSQLDRVKQFF
. . TRBJ1-2 TRBV7-2 TGTGCCAGCAGCTTAGCGCGGAACTCCTATGGCTACACCTTC CASSLARNSYGYTF
. . TRBJ1-1 TRBV15 TGTGCCACCAGCAGAGGGGAACAGGGAAAAGCTTTCTTT CATSRGEQGKAFF
. TRBD2 TRBJ2-1 TRBV3-1/TRBV3-2 TGTGCCAGCAGCCGCGCCGGAGGCGGGAGGGGGATCAATGAGCAGTTCTTC CASSRAGGGRGINEQFF
. TRBD2 TRBJ2-3 TRBV12-3/TRBV12-4 TGTGCCAGCACTAGCGGGACAGATACGCAGTATTTT CASTSGTDTQYF
. . TRBJ1-1 TRBV11-2 TGTGCCAGCAGCCCCCTCGGGACGCTGAACACTGAAGCTTTCTTT CASSPLGTLNTEAFF
. . TRBJ1-1 TRBV7-2 TGTGCCAGCAGCTTTGACAGACACACTGAAGCTTTCTTT CASSFDRHTEAFF
. . TRBJ2-2 TRBV27 TGTGCCCCCCCAGGGAACACCGGGGAGCTGTTTTTT CAPPGNTGELFF
. . TRBJ2-2 TRBV9 TGTGCCAGCAGCGTGGAGGGAAGGACCGGGGAGCTGTTTTTT CASSVEGRTGELFF
. . TRBJ1-2 TRBV2 TGTGCCAGCAAAGTAGAATTCTCTGCCTATGGCTACACCTTC CASKVEFSAYGYTF
once TRBD1 TRBJ1-1 TRBV15 TGTGCCACCAACACAAAAGGGGGCTCGGGTGAAGCTTTCTTT CATNTKGGSGEAFF
. TRBD2 TRBJ2-3 TRBV13 TGTGCCAGCAGCATCACTAGCGGTAGCACAGATACGCAGTATTTT CASSITSGSTDTQYF
. . TRBJ1-4 TRBV18 TGTGCCAGCTCACCACAGAATCACCGGGGCGATGAAAAACTGTTTTTT CASSPQNHRGDEKLFF
. . TRBJ2-2 TRBV5-1 TGCGCCAGCAGCTTGGGGCAGGGGACCGGGGAGCTGTTTTTT CASSLGQGTGELFF
. TRBD1 TRBJ2-7 TRBV4-3 TGCGCCAGCAGCCATGACAGGGGGCGCGAGCAGTACTTC CASSHDRGREQYF
. TRBD2 TRBJ2-1 TRBV7-2 TGTGCCAGCAGACCCTTAGGACTAGCGGGAGAAGGCAATGAGCAGTTCTTC CASRPLGLAGEGNEQFF
. . TRBJ1-1 TRBV18 TGTGCCAGCTCACCGGAACTGCCATACATGAACACTGAAGCTTTCTTT CASSPELPYMNTEAFF
. . TRBJ1-5 TRBV7-8 TGTGCCAGCAGCTTAGGTCGGTCTAATCAGCCCCAGCATTTT CASSLGRSNQPQHF
. TRBD1 TRBJ2-2 TRBV29-1 TGCAGCGCCGCAGGGGGCCCGGAGAACACCGGGGAGCTGTTTTTT CSAAGGPENTGELFF
. TRBD1 TRBJ1-2 TRBV25-1 TGTGCCAGCAGTGAAGGGACAGGGATTGACTATGGCTACACCTTC CASSEGTGIDYGYTF
. . TRBJ1-1 TRBV18 TGTGCCAGCTCAATACCCGGTGGTCAGGCTTTCTTT CASSIPGGQAFF
. TRBD1 TRBJ2-5 TRBV19 TGTGCCAGTAGTATCGCCGAGGGGGCAGGGGAGACCCAGTACTTC CASSIAEGAGETQYF
. . TRBJ1-1 TRBV5-4 TGTGCCAGCAGCTGGGGGGGGCAGGTCACTGAAGCTTTCTTT CASSWGGQVTEAFF
. . TRBJ2-1 TRBV30 TGTGCCTGGGTGGAGGCGGGACCCTACAATGAGCAGTTCTTC CAWVEAGPYNEQFF
. . TRBJ2-5 TRBV5-1 TGCGCCAGCAGCTCAACAGGGTTTGAGACCCAGTACTTC CASSSTGFETQYF